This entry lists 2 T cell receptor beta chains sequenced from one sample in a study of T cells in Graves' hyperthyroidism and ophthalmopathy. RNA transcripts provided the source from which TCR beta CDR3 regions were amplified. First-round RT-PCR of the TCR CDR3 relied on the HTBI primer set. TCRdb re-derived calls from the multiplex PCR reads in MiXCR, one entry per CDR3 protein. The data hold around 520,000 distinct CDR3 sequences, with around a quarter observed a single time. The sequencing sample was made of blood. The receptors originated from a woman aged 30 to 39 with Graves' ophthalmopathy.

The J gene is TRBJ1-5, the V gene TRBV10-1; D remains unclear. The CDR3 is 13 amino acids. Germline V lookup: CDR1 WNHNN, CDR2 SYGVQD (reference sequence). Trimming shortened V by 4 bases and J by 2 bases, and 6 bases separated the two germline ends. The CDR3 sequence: CASSAGRNQPQHF. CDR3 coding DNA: TGCGCCAGCAGTGCGGGCCGCAATCAGCCCCAGCATTTT.

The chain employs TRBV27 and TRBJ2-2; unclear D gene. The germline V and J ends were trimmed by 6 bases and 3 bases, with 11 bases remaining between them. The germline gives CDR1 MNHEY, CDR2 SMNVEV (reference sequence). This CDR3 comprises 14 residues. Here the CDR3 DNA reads TGTGCCAGCAGGGGGTCTAGGGACACCGGGGAGCTGTTTTTT. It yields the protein CASRGSRDTGELFF.